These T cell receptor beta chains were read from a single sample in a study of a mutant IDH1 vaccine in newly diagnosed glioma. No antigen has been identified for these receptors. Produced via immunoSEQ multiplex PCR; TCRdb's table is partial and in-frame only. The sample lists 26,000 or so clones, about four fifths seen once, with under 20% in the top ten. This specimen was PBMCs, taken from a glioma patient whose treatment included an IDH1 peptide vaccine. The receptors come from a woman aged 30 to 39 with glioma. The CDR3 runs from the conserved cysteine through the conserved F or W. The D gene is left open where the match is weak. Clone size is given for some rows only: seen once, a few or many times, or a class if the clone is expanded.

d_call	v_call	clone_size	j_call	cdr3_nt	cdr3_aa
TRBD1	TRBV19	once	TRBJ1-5	TGTGCCAGTAGTTTGACAGGGGGGGATCAGCCCCAGCATTTT	CASSLTGGDQPQHF
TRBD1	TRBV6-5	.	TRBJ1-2	TGTGCCAGCAGTGCACAGGGGGCGCCTGGCTACACCTTC	CASSAQGAPGYTF
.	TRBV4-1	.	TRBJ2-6	TGCGCCAGCAGCGGGGGATCAGGGGCCAACGTCCTGACTTTC	CASSGGSGANVLTF
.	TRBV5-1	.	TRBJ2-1	TGCGCCAGCAGCTTGAACAGGGCAGTAAGGGAGCAGTTCTTC	CASSLNRAVREQFF
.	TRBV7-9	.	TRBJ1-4	TGTGCCAGCAGCTGGACGTCTGATAATGAAAAACTGTTTTTT	CASSWTSDNEKLFF
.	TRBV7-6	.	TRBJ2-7	TGTGCCAGCAGCCCTTTTGGAGATTACGAGCAGTACTTC	CASSPFGDYEQYF
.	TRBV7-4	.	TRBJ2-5	TGTGCCAGCAGCTTAGGTCCCCTGGGAGCCCAGTACTTC	CASSLGPLGAQYF
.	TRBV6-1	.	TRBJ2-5	TGTGCCAGCAGGGCCACGCAAGGGACCCAGTACTTC	CASRATQGTQYF
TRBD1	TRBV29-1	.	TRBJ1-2	TGCAGCGTTGAAGATCGTGTTTGGGACAGCAGGGGGGTCATATACGGCTACACCTTC	CSVEDRVWDSRGVIYGYTF
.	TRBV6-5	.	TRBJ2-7	TGTGCCAGCAGTTCCCCACAGGGTTACGAGCAGTACTTC	CASSSPQGYEQYF
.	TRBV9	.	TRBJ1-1	TGTGCCAGCAGCGTGGGGACCTTGATGAGCACTGAAGCTTTCTTT	CASSVGTLMSTEAFF
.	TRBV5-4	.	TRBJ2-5	TGTGCCAGCAGCTTGGTGGGGGGTGGTGAAGAGACCCAGTACTTC	CASSLVGGGEETQYF
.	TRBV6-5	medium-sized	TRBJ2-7	TGTGCCAGCTCATCGTCCTTGTCCTACGAGCAGTACTTC	CASSSSLSYEQYF
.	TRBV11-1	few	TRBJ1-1	TGTGCCAGCAGCAAGGAGTTAGGGCGCGCTGAAGCTTTCTTT	CASSKELGRAEAFF
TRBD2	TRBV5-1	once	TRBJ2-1	TGCGCCAGCAGCCCTCTAACTAGCGGGGGGGGGAATGAGCAGTTCTTC	CASSPLTSGGGNEQFF
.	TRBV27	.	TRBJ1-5	TGTGCCAGCAGTTTGACTAGTAATCAGCCCCAGCATTTT	CASSLTSNQPQHF
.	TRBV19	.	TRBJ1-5	TGTGCCAGTAGTACCGGACAGAATCAGCCCCAGCATTTT	CASSTGQNQPQHF
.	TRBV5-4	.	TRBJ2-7	TGTGCCAGCACCAGGGATATGGAAAGGGAGCAGTACTTC	CASTRDMEREQYF
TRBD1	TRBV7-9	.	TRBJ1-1	TGTGCCAGCAGCTTACTTGGTGGACAGGGAGGCACTGAAGCTTTCTTT	CASSLLGGQGGTEAFF
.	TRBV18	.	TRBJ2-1	TGTGCCAGCAAGGACAATGAGCAGTTCTTC	CASKDNEQFF
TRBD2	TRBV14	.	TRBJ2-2	TGTGCCAGCCTAGCGGGGGGGCCTACCGGGGAGCTGTTTTTT	CASLAGGPTGELFF
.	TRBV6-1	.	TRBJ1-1	.	CASSTSTGWNTEAFF
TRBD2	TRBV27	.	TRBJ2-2	TGTGCCAGTCGACTAGCGGCTAACACCGGGGAGCTGTTTTTT	CASRLAANTGELFF
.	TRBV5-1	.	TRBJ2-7	TGCGCCAGCAGACAGGGAGGACCCTCGGGCGAGCAGTACTTC	CASRQGGPSGEQYF
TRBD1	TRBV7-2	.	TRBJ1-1	TGTGCCAGCAGCCCCCGACAGGGAAACACTGAAGCTTTCTTT	CASSPRQGNTEAFF
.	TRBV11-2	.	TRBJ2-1	TGTGCCAGCAGTCCCGCGGGGGCCCTCTCCTACAATGAGCAGTTCTTC	CASSPAGALSYNEQFF